Below, 27 T cell receptor beta chains from the same sample are listed, as sequenced in a study of T cells in Graves' hyperthyroidism and ophthalmopathy. RNA transcripts were the template for amplifying TCR beta CDR3 regions. First-round RT-PCR of the TCR CDR3 relied on the HTBI primer set. A single record per CDR3 protein comes from TCRdb applying MiXCR to the multiplex PCR reads. The data contain about 680,000 distinct CDR3 sequences, 30% to 40% of them singletons. Material: blood. The receptors originated from a woman in her thirties or forties with Graves' hyperthyroidism.

The chain employs TRBV19 and TRBJ2-1; 7 bases align to TRBD2. Losses at the gene ends were 7 bases for V and 5 bases for J; bases not matched to a gene: 11. Germline V gives CDR1 LNHDA, CDR2 SQIVND (reference sequence). The CDR3 sequence is 15 residues long. The CDR3 DNA follows: TGTGCCAGTACTTATAGGGGAGGGTCCGACAATGAGCAGTTCTTC. It encodes CASTYRGGSDNEQFF.

This rearrangement joins TRBV5-6 to TRBJ1-1; D gene uncertain. V lost 0 bases, J lost 0 bases, and 12 bases lay in between. This CDR3 region has 16 residues. Germline loops: CDR1 SGHDT, CDR2 YYEEEE. The CDR3 DNA is TGTGCCAGCAGCTTGGACGAGGTTACGGTGAACACTGAAGCTTTCTTT. It is translated as CASSLDEVTVNTEAFF. The full variable domain, with the rest looked up from reference TRBV5-6 and TRBJ1-1, is DAGVTQSPTHLIKTRGQQVTLRCSPKSGHDTVSWYQQALGQGPQFIFQYYEEEERQRGNFPDRFSGHQFPNYSSELNVNALLLGDSALYLCASSLDEVTVNTEAFFGQGTRLTVV.

This clonotype was picked up many times. This chain connects TRBV7-2 to TRBJ1-5, with a possible D match to TRBD1 (6 bases). V lost 7 bases and J 0 bases, leaving 10 bases between the germline ends. This CDR3 is 14 amino acids long. Germline CDR1 is SGHTA and CDR2 is FQGNSA. CDR3 sequence (DNA): TGTGCCAGCAAGAGGACAGATAGCAATCAGCCCCAGCATTTT. As protein: CASKRTDSNQPQHF.

This chain links TRBV29-1 with TRBJ2-5; a weak D match, TRBD2 (5 bases). V lost 8 bases, J lost 1 base, and 11 bases lay in between. The germline V gene encodes CDR1 SQVTM and CDR2 ANQGSEA. This CDR3 has 12 amino acids. CDR3 coding DNA: TGCAGCTTGGAGAGGGCCCAAGAGACCCAGTACTTC. Translation gives CSLERAQETQYF.

The rearrangement uses TRBV11-2 and TRBJ2-5, with 14 nucleotides matching TRBD2. The junction had 5 bases not matched to a gene; V was cut back by 3 bases and J by 2 bases. The CDR3 spans 17 residues. Germline V gives CDR1 SGHAT, CDR2 FQNNGV. CDR3 region: CASSFGTSGGLQETQYF. CDR3 sequence (DNA): TGTGCCAGCAGCTTCGGGACTAGCGGGGGTCTACAAGAGACCCAGTACTTC.

This clonotype was counted many times. V gene TRBV7-9 combines with J gene TRBJ1-1; D gene uncertain. In germline, CDR1 is SEHNR, CDR2 FQNEAQ (reference sequence). V lost 4 bases to trimming and J lost 3 bases, with 15 bases between them. The length of the CDR3 is 15 residues. The CDR3 loop reads CASSSTETRYTEAFF. CDR3 DNA sequence: TGTGCCAGCAGCTCCACGGAGACCAGGTACACTGAAGCTTTCTTT.

A few counts support this clonotype. The V gene is TRBV6-1, the J gene TRBJ2-5; D is uncertain. V lost 5 bases and J 2 bases, leaving 12 bases between the germline ends. The CDR3 extends over 14 amino acids. The germline gives CDR1 MNHNS, CDR2 SASEGT. CDR3 DNA sequence: TGTGCCAGCAGTCTGACTTGGGCTCAAGAGACCCAGTACTTC. It codes for CASSLTWAQETQYF.

This clonotype was picked up many times. J is TRBJ1-1 and V is TRBV2; 8 bases align to TRBD1. CDR1 SNHLY and CDR2 FYNNEI come from the germline V gene. V dropped 8 bases and J dropped 4; count of bases not matched to a gene: 12. The CDR3 has 15 residues. The CDR3 region is CASVTGGTYGTEAFF. Written as DNA, the CDR3 is TGTGCCAGCGTTACAGGGGGAACGTACGGCACTGAAGCTTTCTTT.

A word on this clonotype: A much more abundant neighbour one base away suggests this may be a read error. The chain carries TRBV7-3 and TRBJ2-5; D is unclear. This CDR3 contains 13 residues. Deletions cut 5 bases from V and 1 base from J, with 8 bases between. Germline lookup yields CDR1 SGHTA and CDR2 FQGTGA. In DNA, the CDR3 is TGTGCCAGCAGCCCAGCAGTCCAAGAGACCCAGTACTTC. Its translation is CASSPAVQETQYF.

This sequence joins TRBV11-2 and TRBJ2-1; a weak D match, TRBD2 (5 bases). In germline, CDR1 is SGHAT, CDR2 FQNNGV. V shed 5 bases and J shed 0 bases, with 17 bases lying between them. The CDR3 has 17 residues. CDR3: CASSVSGMGSSYNEQFF. The CDR3 nucleotides read TGTGCCAGCAGCGTGTCGGGGATGGGGAGCTCCTACAATGAGCAGTTCTTC.

This clonotype showed up many times. This chain joins TRBV7-8 and TRBJ1-6, with D perhaps TRBD1 (6 bases). CDR1 is SGHVS and CDR2 is FQNEAQ in the germline V gene. Trimming left V 5 bases short and J 8 bases short, with 22 bases between. The CDR3 loop spans 17 amino acids. The CDR3 is CASSHFPRGRGDSPLHF. For the CDR3, the DNA is TGTGCCAGCAGCCATTTCCCCCGGGGCAGGGGTGATTCACCCCTCCACTTT. Drawing the rest from reference TRBV7-8 and TRBJ1-6, the complete variable domain is GAGVSQSPRYKVAKRGQDVALRCDPISGHVSLFWYQQALGQGPEFLTYFQNEAQLDKSGLPSDRFFAERPEGSVSTLKIQRTQQEDSAVYLCASSHFPRGRGDSPLHFGNGTRLTVT.

Remarks on this clonotype: The germline gene is not matched at one end of the junction; a read error may be the cause. The DNA for the CDR3 is TGTGCCGGCAGCGCGACAGGGGTTGGCTACACCTTC. This translates into CAGSATGVGYTF. The chain couples TRBV9 to TRBJ1-2; 8 bases map to TRBD1. The CDR3 consists of 12 residues. CDR1 and CDR2 (germline): SGDLS, YYNGEE.

A remark on this clonotype: This may be a read error, as it is one base from a much larger clone. This rearrangement joins TRBV12-3 or TRBV12-4 to TRBJ1-5; 9 positions match TRBD1. The CDR3 is 15 residues long. CDR3 in DNA: TGTGCCGGCAGGCAAACAGGGGGCACAGGTCAGCCCCAGCATTTT. This codes for CAGRQTGGTGQPQHF.

The V gene is TRBV5-5, the J gene TRBJ2-7, with no clear D. Trimming stripped 2 bases from V and 2 bases from J, with 14 bases between. This CDR3 comprises 15 residues. Per germline, CDR1 SGHKS and CDR2 YYEKEE (reference sequence). CDR3 DNA: TGTGCCAGCAGCTTCGCAGTGGCAGAGACCTACGAGCAGTACTTC. Its translation: CASSFAVAETYEQYF.

The chain is built from TRBV4-1 and TRBJ1-1; 7 bases are a match to TRBD1. Looked up from germline, CDR1 is MGHRA and CDR2 is YSYEKL. The length of the CDR3 is 16 residues. After removal of 1 base from V and 3 bases from J, the junction contained 8 bases not matched to a gene. The CDR3 coding sequence is TGCGCCAGCAGCCAAGTATTGACAGGGAGGTACACTGAAGCTTTCTTT. Translating gives CASSQVLTGRYTEAFF.

This clonotype was counted a few times. The V gene is TRBV6-5, the J gene TRBJ1-1; D unresolved. The CDR3 is 12 amino acids. Germline lookup yields CDR1 MNHEY and CDR2 SVGAGI. V lost 5 bases and J lost 6, with 10 bases in between. CDR3 DNA sequence: TGTGCCAGCAGTGAGGTGAATGCTGAAGCTTTCTTT. This encodes CASSEVNAEAFF.

At least ten counts were recorded for this clonotype. This chain uses TRBV25-1 with TRBJ1-3, with D hard to call. The V gene lost 4 bases and the J gene lost 2 bases, with 12 bases spanning the gap. CDR1 and CDR2 (germline): MGHDK, SYGVNS. The CDR3 has 15 residues. The CDR3 bases are TGTGCCAGCAGTGGGCTGACCTGGGCTGGAAACACCATATATTTT. Its protein is CASSGLTWAGNTIYF.

V gene TRBV10-3 combines with J gene TRBJ1-2; D remains ambiguous. This CDR3 comprises 17 residues. Germline V CDR1 and CDR2: ENHRY, SYGVKD. V was shortened by 0 bases and J by 2 bases, with 16 bases between the two germline ends. The CDR3: CAISESAWNGANYGYTF. The CDR3 DNA reads as TGTGCCATCAGTGAGTCCGCTTGGAATGGTGCCAACTATGGCTACACCTTC.

The J gene is TRBJ1-6, the V gene TRBV10-3, with 7 bases identical to TRBD1. The ends lost 5 bases at V and 7 bases at J; junction bases unmatched: 11. CDR3 size: 16 residues. Per the germline V gene, CDR1 is ENHRY and CDR2 is SYGVKD. CDR3 sequence (DNA): TGTGCCATCAGTACATCCCGAGACAGGGACAATTCACCCCTCCACTTT. It specifies CAISTSRDRDNSPLHF.

This chain joins TRBV30 and TRBJ1-5; 8 positions agree with TRBD1. CDR3 length: 15 amino acids. The germline gives CDR1 GTSNPN, CDR2 SVGIG (reference sequence). V dropped 1 base and J dropped 6; count of bases not matched to a gene: 8. The CDR3 DNA follows: TGTGCCTGGAGTGGACAGGGGTCCGGACGTCAGCCCCAGCATTTT. It specifies CAWSGQGSGRQPQHF.

This clonotype was recorded a few times. V usage is TRBV7-2 and J usage is TRBJ1-1; 9 bases are shared with TRBD1. CDR3 length: 12 amino acids. CDR1 and CDR2 (germline): SGHTA, FQGNSA. The V segment lost 6 bases and the J segment 10 bases; nucleotides outside the gene matches: 6. Here the CDR3 reads CASSPGQGLAFF. The CDR3, as DNA: TGTGCCAGCAGTCCGGGACAGGGTTTAGCTTTCTTT.

This clonotype was recorded at least ten times. The chain carries TRBV7-2 and TRBJ2-5; no definite D call. The germline V and J ends were trimmed by 5 bases and 5 bases, with 12 bases remaining between them. The CDR3 covers 13 residues. Germline CDR1 reads SGHTA; CDR2 reads FQGNSA. CDR3 sequence (DNA): TGTGCCAGCAGCCTCCGCGGACGGGAGACCCAGTACTTC. Its protein is CASSLRGRETQYF.

The chain employs TRBV2 and TRBJ1-4; D unclear. Trimming cost V 0 bases and J 8 bases, with 7 bases left between them. The germline V gene encodes CDR1 SNHLY and CDR2 FYNNEI. CDR3 length: 13 residues. In DNA, the CDR3 is TGTGCCAGCAGTGAAGCAATGGGGGAAAAACTGTTTTTT. Protein: CASSEAMGEKLFF.

This clonotype was detected a few times. A much more abundant neighbour one base away suggests this may be a read error. V gene TRBV7-9 combines with J gene TRBJ2-3, with 8 positions matching TRBD2. This CDR3 contains 16 residues. Germline V CDR1 and CDR2: SEHNR, FQNEAQ (reference sequence). CDR3 protein: CASNLASGSGADTQYF. The CDR3 nucleotides are TGTGCCAGCAACTTAGCAAGCGGGAGTGGGGCAGATACGCAGTATTTT.

The J gene is TRBJ2-5, the V gene TRBV7-9, with 7 bases identical to TRBD2. The CDR3 runs to 16 residues. The V gene's germline CDR1 is SEHNR and CDR2 FQNEAQ (reference sequence). V lost 2 bases to trimming and J lost 2 bases; unmatched junction nucleotides: 8. CDR3 nucleotide sequence: TGTGCCAGCAGCTTACCCCTCCCTAGCGGACAAGAGACCCAGTACTTC. Amino acids: CASSLPLPSGQETQYF.

This clonotype was detected once. One base away lies a much larger clone, so this may be a sequencing read error. The chain employs TRBV7-3 and TRBJ2-7; 10 nucleotides agree with TRBD1. Germline V lookup: CDR1 SGHTA, CDR2 FQGTGA. The CDR3 spans 14 residues. V dropped 3 bases and J dropped 6; count of bases not matched to a gene: 5. CDR3 region: CASSLGTGVPEQYF. In nucleotides, the CDR3 is TGTGCCAGCAGCTTGGGGACAGGGGTCCCCGAGCAGTACTTC.

Many counts were recorded for this clonotype. The genes are TRBV10-3 and TRBJ1-1, with 8 bases aligning to TRBD1. Per germline, CDR1 ENHRY and CDR2 SYGVKD. The CDR3 totals 16 residues. V lost 9 bases and J lost 5; bases outside the gene matches: 17. The CDR3 here is CAMRQALGQDRTEAFF. The CDR3 coding sequence is TGTGCCATGCGCCAAGCCCTGGGACAGGATAGGACTGAAGCTTTCTTT.